The T cell receptor beta chain described here comes from a study of shared T cell receptors in the human thymus. CDR3 size: 14 residues. Germline V gene sequence: CDR1 MDHEN, CDR2 SYDVKM. V was trimmed by 5 bases and J by 5 bases, leaving 15 bases between them. Libraries were prepared by immunoSEQ multiplex PCR; TCRdb keeps only in-frame clonotypes and omits some of them. The table lists 550,000 to 800,000 clones, 80% to 90% of them singletons. Another study also made use of these data, one on human thymus T cells.

The receptor was isolated from a girl under two years old with a congenital heart defect. The V gene is TRBV28, the J gene TRBJ2-5; D uncertain. The specimen sequenced was thymocytes. CDR3: CASSPLVHWETQYF. CDR3 nucleotide sequence: TGTGCCAGCAGTCCCCTAGTTCATTGGGAGACCCAGTACTTC.